The sequence of this T cell receptor (beta chain) was determined in a study of blood T cell dynamics during melanoma immunotherapy. CDR3 size: 14 residues. Germline V gene data show CDR1 as SGHTS and CDR2 as YDEGEE. V was trimmed by 4 bases and J by 5 bases, leaving 15 bases between them. The time point denotes: week 3, after first cycle of checkpoint inhibitor. TCRdb keeps only in-frame clones here, not all; method: immunoSEQ multiplex PCR. The sample lists roughly 14,000 clones, 87% occurring once. Sequencing used blood, obtained from a patient treated with checkpoint blockade. This receptor was identified in a human donor with melanoma. The rearrangement joins TRBV5-8 to TRBJ1-2; maybe TRBD1 (5 bases). The CDR3 loop is CASSPGGRTYGYTF. CDR3 in DNA: TGTGCCAGCAGCCCCGGCGGCAGGACATATGGCTACACCTTC.